This is a list of T cell receptor beta chains from one sample in a study of blood T cell repertoires in COVID-19. Assay used: immunoSEQ multiplex PCR; TCRdb lists only in-frame clones, some missing. The sample lists about 140,000 clones, 60% to 80% occurring once. The sequenced sample consisted of peripheral blood. Receptors originate from a man aged 60-69 years who had recovered from COVID-19. CDR3s include the opening cysteine and the closing phenylalanine or tryptophan. A D gene is named only where the DNA matches it firmly. Expanded clones get a size class; other rows say once, few or many, or leave the size out.

-,TRBJ1-2,TRBV4-3,once,CASSQEYRDYGYTF,TGCGCCAGCAGCCAAGAGTACAGAGACTATGGCTACACCTTC
-,TRBJ1-3,TRBV25-1,once,CASSDPGTPHSGNTIYF,TGTGCCAGCAGTGATCCCGGGACACCTCACTCTGGAAACACCATATATTTT
-,TRBJ1-1,TRBV19,-,CASSIGERDTEAFF,TGTGCCAGTAGTATAGGAGAACGGGACACTGAAGCTTTCTTT
-,TRBJ2-2,TRBV24-1,-,CATSWNTGELFF,TGTGCCACCTCCTGGAACACCGGGGAGCTGTTTTTT
TRBD2,TRBJ2-5,TRBV24-1,few,CATSEHKVGGEETQYF,TGTGCCACCAGTGAACATAAGGTTGGGGGGGAGGAGACCCAGTACTTC
-,TRBJ1-4,TRBV4-1,-,CASSPQGRRANEKLFF,TGCGCCAGCAGCCCACAAGGGAGGAGGGCTAATGAAAAACTGTTTTTT
TRBD1,TRBJ1-1,TRBV6-5,-,CASSYLQGAMAEAFF,TGTGCCAGCAGTTACTTACAGGGGGCGATGGCTGAAGCTTTCTTT
-,TRBJ2-2,TRBV6-5,-,CASQLGRTGELFF,TGTGCCAGCCAACTGGGGAGAACCGGGGAGCTGTTTTTT
TRBD1,TRBJ1-5,TRBV4-1,-,CASSQTYTGGGQPQHF,TGCGCCAGCAGCCAAACTTACACAGGGGGCGGCCAGCCCCAGCATTTT
-,TRBJ2-7,TRBV29-1,-,CSVVTGSSYEQYF,TGCAGCGTTGTAACCGGGAGCTCCTACGAGCAGTACTTC
TRBD1,TRBJ2-1,TRBV2,-,CASSGQGSSYNEQFF,TGTGCCAGCAGTGGACAGGGAAGCTCCTACAATGAGCAGTTCTTC
-,TRBJ1-2,TRBV19,once,CASSMYLSSDYGYTF,TGTGCCAGTAGTATGTATCTGTCATCGGACTATGGCTACACCTTC
-,TRBJ1-2,TRBV28,many,CASSLGDYGYTF,TGTGCCAGCAGTTTGGGAGACTATGGCTACACCTTC
TRBD2,TRBJ2-1,TRBV7-3,-,CASSLAGGYYNEQFF,TGTGCCAGCAGCCTAGCGGGGGGATATTACAATGAGCAGTTCTTC
-,TRBJ2-3,TRBV28,-,CASSLSGRDTQYF,TGTGCCAGCAGCCTAAGCGGTCGAGATACGCAGTATTTT